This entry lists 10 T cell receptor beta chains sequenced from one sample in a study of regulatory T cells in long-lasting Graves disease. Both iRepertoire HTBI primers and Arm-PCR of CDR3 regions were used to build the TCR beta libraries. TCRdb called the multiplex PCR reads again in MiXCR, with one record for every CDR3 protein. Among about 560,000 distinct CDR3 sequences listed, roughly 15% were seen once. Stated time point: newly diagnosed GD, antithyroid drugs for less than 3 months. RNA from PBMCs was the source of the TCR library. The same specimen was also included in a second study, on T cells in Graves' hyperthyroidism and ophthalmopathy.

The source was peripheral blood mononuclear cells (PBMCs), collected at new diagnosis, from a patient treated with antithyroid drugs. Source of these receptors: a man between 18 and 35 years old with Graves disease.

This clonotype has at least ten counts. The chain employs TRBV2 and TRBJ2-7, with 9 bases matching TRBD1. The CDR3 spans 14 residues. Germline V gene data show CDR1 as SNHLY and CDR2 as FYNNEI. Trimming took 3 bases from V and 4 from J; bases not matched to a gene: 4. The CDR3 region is CASSDGGQGYEQYF. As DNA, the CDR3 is TGTGCCAGCAGTGATGGGGGACAGGGTTACGAGCAGTACTTC.

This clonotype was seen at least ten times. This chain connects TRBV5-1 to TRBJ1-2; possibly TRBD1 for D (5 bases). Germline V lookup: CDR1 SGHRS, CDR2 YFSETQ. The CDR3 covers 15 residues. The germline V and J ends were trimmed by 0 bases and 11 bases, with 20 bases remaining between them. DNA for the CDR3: TGCGCCAGCAGCTTGGCTGAGGGGTATCCCCCGCGTTACACCTTC. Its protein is CASSLAEGYPPRYTF.

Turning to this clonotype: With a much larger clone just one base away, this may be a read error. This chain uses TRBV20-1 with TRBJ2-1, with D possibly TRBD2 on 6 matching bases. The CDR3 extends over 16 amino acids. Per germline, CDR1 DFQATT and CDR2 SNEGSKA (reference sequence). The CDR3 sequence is CSARELAVYSYSEQFF. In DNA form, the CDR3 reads TGCAGTGCTAGAGAGTTAGCGGTCTACTCCTACAGTGAGCAGTTCTTC.

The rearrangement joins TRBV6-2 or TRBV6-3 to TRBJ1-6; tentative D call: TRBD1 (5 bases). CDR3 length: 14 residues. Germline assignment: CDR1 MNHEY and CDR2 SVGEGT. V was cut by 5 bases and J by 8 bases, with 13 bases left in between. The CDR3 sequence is CASSELQGYSPLHF. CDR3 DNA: TGTGCCAGCAGTGAACTCCAGGGATATTCACCCCTCCACTTT.

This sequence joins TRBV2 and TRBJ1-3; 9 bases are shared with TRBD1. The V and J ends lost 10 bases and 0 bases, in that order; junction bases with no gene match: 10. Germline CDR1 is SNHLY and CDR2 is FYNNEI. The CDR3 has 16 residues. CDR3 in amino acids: CANSAGTGFSGNTIYF. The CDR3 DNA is TGTGCCAACTCCGCCGGGACAGGGTTCTCTGGAAACACCATATATTTT. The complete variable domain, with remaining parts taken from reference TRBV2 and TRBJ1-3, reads EPEVTQTPSHQVTQMGQEVILRCVPISNHLYFYWYRQILGQKVEFLVSFYNNEISEKSEIFDDQFSVERPDGSNFTLKIRSTKLEDSAMYFCANSAGTGFSGNTIYFGEGSWLTVV.

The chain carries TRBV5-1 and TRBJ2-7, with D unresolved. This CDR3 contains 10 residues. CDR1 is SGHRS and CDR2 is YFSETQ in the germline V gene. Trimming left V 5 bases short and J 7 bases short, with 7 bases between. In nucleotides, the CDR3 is TGCGCCAGCAGTCTCGAGGAGCAGTACTTC. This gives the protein CASSLEEQYF.

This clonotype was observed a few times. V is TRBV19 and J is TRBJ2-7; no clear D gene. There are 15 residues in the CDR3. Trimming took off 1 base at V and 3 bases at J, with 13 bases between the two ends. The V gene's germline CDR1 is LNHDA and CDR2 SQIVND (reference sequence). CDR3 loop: CASSIGIVSYYEQYF. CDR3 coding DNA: TGTGCCAGTAGTATAGGTATCGTCAGTTACTACGAGCAGTACTTC. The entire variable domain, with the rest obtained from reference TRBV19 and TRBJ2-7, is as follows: DGGITQSPKYLFRKEGQNVTLSCEQNLNHDAMYWYRQDPGQGLRLIYYSQIVNDFQKGDIAEGYSVSREKKESFPLTVTSAQKNPTAFYLCASSIGIVSYYEQYFGPGTRLTVT.

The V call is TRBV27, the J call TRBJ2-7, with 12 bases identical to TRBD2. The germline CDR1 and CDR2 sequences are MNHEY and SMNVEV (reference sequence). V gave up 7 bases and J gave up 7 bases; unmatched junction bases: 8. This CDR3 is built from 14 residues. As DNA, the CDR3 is TGTGCCAGCAAGAGACTAGCGGGAGATCAGGAGCAGTACTTC. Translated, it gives CASKRLAGDQEQYF.

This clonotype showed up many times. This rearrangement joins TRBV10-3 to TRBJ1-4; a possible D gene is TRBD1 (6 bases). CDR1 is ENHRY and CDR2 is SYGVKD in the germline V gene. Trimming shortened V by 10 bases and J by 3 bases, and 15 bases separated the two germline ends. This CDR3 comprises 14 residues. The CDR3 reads CATTPQGSNEKLFF. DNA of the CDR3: TGTGCCACGACCCCACAGGGATCTAATGAAAAACTGTTTTTT.

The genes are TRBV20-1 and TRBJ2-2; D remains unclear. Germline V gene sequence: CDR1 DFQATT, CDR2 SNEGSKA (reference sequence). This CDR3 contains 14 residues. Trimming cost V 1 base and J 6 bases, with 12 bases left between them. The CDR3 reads CSARGTLGAGELFF. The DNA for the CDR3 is TGCAGTGCTAGAGGGACCCTAGGCGCCGGGGAGCTGTTTTTT.